One TCR beta chain is described in this entry. Its antigen remains undetermined. No per-base quality is available; no much larger clone lies one base away. TCRbeta CDR3 regions were amplified from genomic DNA using the immunoSEQ Assay, a bias-controlled multiplex PCR. The authors' analysis ran thus. Within the assay, amplification of reference gene primers was used to estimate how many nucleated cells each sample contained. Sequence reads were collapsed and filtered to measure the absolute abundance of every unique TCRbeta CDR3 rearrangement. Productive Simpson clonality was computed per sample as the square root of Simpson's diversity index over productive rearrangements. In TCRdb, the immuneACCESS table is reduced to in-frame sequences with V and J assigned. These tables do not hold every clone; where another copy was compared, an unresolved V gene accounts for under half, and the others remain unexplained. V and J calls and clone size follow that table, whereas D and trimming were derived from the DNA. This sample gives about 40,000 clones in total; roughly nine tenths of them show up just once. The ten most abundant clones make up around 4.5% of the sample.

These data originate in a study of blood T cell repertoires in COVID-19 (dated by TCRdb to the early 2020s). Notes on the research overall: Samples from collaborators originated in the United States, Italy and Spain and spanned both the acute and convalescent phases of COVID-19. The prospective study material was composed of cDNA or gDNA derived from T cells, B-cell-depleted T cells, or PBMCs. Deeply sampled blood TCRbeta repertoires from subjects exposed to, actively infected with, or recovered from COVID-19 were included in the dataset. The repertoires were made available in a free public database intended to serve as a resource for research on the immune response to SARS-CoV-2. Samples came from the ongoing ImmuneRACE study (first 160 participants) plus 1,254 subjects from 6 global collaborators. A de-identified subject ID, COVID-19 status, age in years and sex were almost always included in the sample metadata. HLA class I and class II types, where available, came from metadata supplied by the sample provider rather than from assay-based typing.

One collaborating source in Seattle enrolled patients while the patients were actively infected and followed the patients over time throughout the course of disease. Collaborating institutions collected whole blood in K2EDTA tubes following their own protocols. For TCRbeta analysis, collaborator samples were shipped as frozen whole blood, as isolated PBMCs, or as DNA extracted from either sample type. What the authors observed across the whole study: Clinical and demographic metadata were provided uncurated, with the amount varying by source and participant.

The CDR1 and CDR2 encoded by the germline V gene are SGHTA and FQGNSA. The CDR3 contains 17 residues, cysteine and phenylalanine counted. Only the CDR3 DNA is retained, 51 bases long and in frame from the first base. Trimming costs V 1 base and J 3 bases, and their ends lie 18 bases apart. The clonotype was recovered from a man in his 60s with COVID-19, enrolled during active disease. Sequencing was performed on peripheral blood. Here the chain combines TRBV7-2 and TRBJ1-1; a tentative D match to TRBD1 spans 6 bases. The CDR3 corresponds to CASSLGSFWGPHTEAFF. The bases are TGTGCCAGCAGCTTAGGGTCATTTTGGGGGCCACACACTGAAGCTTTCTTT. When the CDR3 is completed using the reference TRBV7-2 and TRBJ1-1 genes on either side, the full variable domain is GAGVSQSPSNKVTEKGKDVELRCDPISGHTALYWYRQSLGQGLEFLIYFQGNSAPDKSGLPSDRFSAERTGGSVSTLTIQRTQQEDSAVYLCASSLGSFWGPHTEAFFGQGTRLTVV.